The 28 T cell receptor beta chains presented below share a single source sample, sequenced in a study of post-analysis software for immune sequencing data. Findings and caveats of the study: There were a few TRBV segments more frequent in patients than controls, and TRBV5-6, TRBV5-1 and TRBV20-1 were among them.

Every TCR beta cDNA library bore unique molecular identifiers. TCRdb independently ran MiXCR on the PCR reads; one entry per CDR3 protein. The sample shows approximately 690,000 distinct CDR3 sequences, 55% to 60% of them seen only once. These receptors have no identified antigens. Material for sequencing was blood. These receptors came from a girl aged 2 to 10 with multiple sclerosis.

The V gene is TRBV5-1, the J gene TRBJ2-7; D tentatively reads TRBD1 or TRBD2 (5 bases each). The CDR3 is 15 amino acids. CDR1 and CDR2 from the germline V gene are SGHRS and YFSETQ. V was clipped by 3 bases and J by 1 base, with 14 bases between them. The chain's CDR3 is CASSYGSGASYEQYF. CDR3 in DNA: TGCGCCAGCAGCTACGGGTCCGGGGCGTCCTACGAGCAGTACTTC.

A single count supports this clonotype. This chain links TRBV5-1 with TRBJ1-1; 7 bases align to TRBD1. The CDR3 totals 14 residues. V was pared by 5 bases and J by 4 bases, with 8 bases of the junction left unmatched. Germline values: CDR1 SGHRS, CDR2 YFSETQ. CDR3 DNA sequence: TGCGCCAGCAGGAGAGGGGGCGATCTCACTGAAGCTTTCTTT. It specifies CASRRGGDLTEAFF.

The chain uses TRBV21-1 and TRBJ2-7. TRBV21-1 constitutes a pseudogene. The CDR3 runs 12 residues. The CDR3 DNA sequence: TGTGCCACCTCAACATACAGTTACGAGCAGTACTTC. Its protein is CATSTYSYEQYF.

The rearrangement links TRBV20-1 to TRBJ2-1, with 9 positions matching TRBD1. This CDR3 is 18 amino acids long. Germline V gene sequence: CDR1 DFQATT, CDR2 SNEGSKA (reference sequence). Losses at the gene ends were 7 bases for V and 4 bases for J; bases not matched to a gene: 20. CDR3 DNA: TGCAGTGGGAACCGGGACAGGGAATTGAGTGGAATTTACAATGAGCAGTTCTTC. It codes for CSGNRDRELSGIYNEQFF.

The rearrangement joins TRBV27 to TRBJ1-6; D unclear. Germline lookup yields CDR1 MNHEY and CDR2 SMNVEV (reference sequence). The CDR3 sequence is 12 residues long. V lost 6 bases to trimming and J lost 7 bases, with 7 bases between them. The CDR3 nucleotides are TGTGCCAGCAGCGAGCACAATTCACCCCTCCACTTT. The encoded protein is CASSEHNSPLHF.

This clonotype has a single count. CDR3 residues: CASSGGLLNTEAFF. CDR3 sequence (DNA): TGCGCCAGCAGCGGGGGACTGTTGAACACTGAAGCTTTCTTT. V is TRBV5-1 and J is TRBJ1-1; perhaps TRBD1 as D (5 bases). Trimming removed 4 bases at V and 0 bases at J, with 10 bases between. CDR3 length: 14 amino acids. Germline CDR1 and CDR2: SGHRS and YFSETQ. The complete variable domain, with remaining parts taken from reference TRBV5-1 and TRBJ1-1, reads KAGVTQTPRYLIKTRGQQVTLSCSPISGHRSVSWYQQTPGQGLQFLFEYFSETQRNKGNFPGRFSGRQFSNSRSEMNVSTLELGDSALYLCASSGGLLNTEAFFGQGTRLTVV.

The chain recombines TRBV10-3 with TRBJ2-3, with TRBD2 identical over 7 bases. The CDR3 sequence is 16 residues long. V was pared by 7 bases and J by 5 bases, with 15 bases of the junction left unmatched. Per the germline V gene, CDR1 is ENHRY and CDR2 is SYGVKD. CDR3 protein: CAITSRSGKGRDTQYF. The DNA of the CDR3 is TGTGCCATCACCTCAAGGAGCGGGAAGGGGAGAGATACGCAGTATTTT.

This clonotype was detected many times. The rearrangement uses TRBV7-2 and TRBJ2-7; D not resolved. Germline values: CDR1 SGHTA, CDR2 FQGNSA. Trimming took off 3 bases at V and 2 bases at J, with 2 bases between the two ends. The CDR3 runs to 11 residues. The CDR3 bases are TGTGCCAGCAGCTTTACCTACGAGCAGTACTTC. This gives the protein CASSFTYEQYF.

V gene TRBV25-1 combines with J gene TRBJ1-6; D gene uncertain. The CDR3 is 15 residues long. CDR1 and CDR2 from the germline V gene are MGHDK and SYGVNS. V dropped 2 bases and J dropped 8 bases, with 13 bases sitting between them. This CDR3 is CASSEEAGTYSPLHF. As DNA, the CDR3 is TGTGCCAGCAGTGAAGAAGCGGGAACCTATTCACCCCTCCACTTT.

The V and J genes are TRBV7-2 and TRBJ2-3; the D is unclear. The CDR3 has 16 residues. Germline CDR1 reads SGHTA; CDR2 reads FQGNSA. Deletions cut 5 bases from V and 2 bases from J, with 17 bases between. As DNA, the CDR3 is TGTGCCAGCAGCCCTCCTGAGGTTGCAGTCACAGATACGCAGTATTTT. It specifies CASSPPEVAVTDTQYF.

This clonotype was seen a few times. The chain links TRBV9 to TRBJ2-1, with 9 bases identical to TRBD2. The junction had 9 bases not matched to a gene; V was cut back by 4 bases and J by 1 base. This CDR3 spans 17 amino acids. In germline, CDR1 is SGDLS, CDR2 YYNGEE. The CDR3 sequence is CASSPGRLADSYNEQFF. The CDR3 DNA reads as TGTGCCAGCAGCCCAGGGCGACTAGCGGATTCCTACAATGAGCAGTTCTTC.

This clonotype was detected a few times. The chain combines TRBV3-1 with TRBJ2-7; a weak D match, TRBD2 (5 bases). Germline V gene data show CDR1 as LGHDT and CDR2 as YNNKEL (reference sequence). CDR3 length equals 13 residues. Trimming removed 4 bases at V and 2 bases at J, with 9 bases between. CDR3 bases: TGTGCCAGCAGCCGGGGAGTTCCCTACGAGCAGTACTTC. It translates to CASSRGVPYEQYF.

In this sample, this clonotype turned up a few times. The CDR3 region is CASSPRDRGIEQYF. The CDR3 DNA follows: TGTGCCAGCAGCCCCCGGGACAGGGGAATCGAGCAGTACTTC. V usage is TRBV7-9 and J usage is TRBJ2-7, with 10 bases aligning to TRBD1. CDR1 and CDR2 (germline): SEHNR, FQNEAQ (reference sequence). J was trimmed by 6 bases and V by 5 bases; bases with no gene match: 7. CDR3 length: 14 amino acids.

This clonotype was observed a few times. The J gene is TRBJ2-1, the V gene TRBV15; TRBD2 might be the D (5 bases). V lost 0 bases, J lost 5 bases, and 11 bases lay in between. Germline assignment: CDR1 LNHNV and CDR2 YYDKDF (reference sequence). The length of the CDR3 is 15 residues. CDR3 nucleotide sequence: TGTGCCACCAGCAGAGACGCGGAGAGGGACAATGAGCAGTTCTTC. Its translation is CATSRDAERDNEQFF.

This chain connects TRBV6-1 to TRBJ1-5; 8 nucleotides agree with TRBD1. The CDR3 contains 14 residues. V was pared by 6 bases and J by 4 bases, with 5 bases of the junction left unmatched. Germline lookup yields CDR1 MNHNS and CDR2 SASEGT. CDR3 nucleotides: TGTGCCAGCAGGGACAGGGCATTTAATCAGCCCCAGCATTTT. It is translated as CASRDRAFNQPQHF.

This chain connects TRBV12-3 or TRBV12-4 to TRBJ2-7, with 7 bases that match TRBD2. The CDR3 extends over 15 amino acids. V was pared by 3 bases and J by 3 bases, with 8 bases of the junction left unmatched. The CDR3 is CASSLLGGQIYEQYF. The CDR3 nucleotides read TGTGCCAGCAGTTTGTTGGGAGGGCAGATCTACGAGCAGTACTTC.

The V gene is TRBV20-1, the J gene TRBJ2-1; 11 bases fit TRBD2. Trimming cost V 3 bases and J 9 bases; bases outside gene matches: 7. The V gene's germline CDR1 is DFQATT and CDR2 SNEGSKA (reference sequence). CDR3 size: 14 residues. The CDR3 DNA follows: TGCAGTGCTAGTTGGCCTAGCGGGAGGTTTGAGCAGTTCTTC. Translation gives CSASWPSGRFEQFF.

This sequence joins TRBV29-1 and TRBJ1-1; 10 bases match TRBD1. Germline-derived CDR1 and CDR2 are SQVTM and ANQGSEA. The CDR3 has 13 amino acids. The V gene end was trimmed by 8 bases and the J gene end by 6 bases; junction bases not matched to a gene: 9. The CDR3 here is CSRDRGRYAEAFF. DNA for the CDR3: TGCAGCAGAGACAGGGGGCGTTACGCTGAAGCTTTCTTT. Full variable domain (outside the CDR3, taken from reference TRBV29-1 and TRBJ1-1): SAVISQKPSRDICQRGTSLTIQCQVDSQVTMMFWYRQQPGQSLTLIATANQGSEATYESGFVIDKFPISRPNLTFSTLTVSNMSPEDSSIYLCSRDRGRYAEAFFGQGTRLTVV.

This clonotype was found a few times. The chain has TRBV12-3 or TRBV12-4 and TRBJ1-5; D perhaps matches TRBD1 (5 bases). Between the trimmed V and J ends, which lost 3 bases and 7 bases, there was a span of 10 bases. The CDR3 is 13 residues long. CDR3 in DNA: TGTGCCAGCAGTTTGAGGAGGGGACAGCCCCAGCATTTT. This gives the protein CASSLRRGQPQHF.

This clonotype was seen only once. V and J are TRBV20-1 and TRBJ2-1; TRBD1 might be the D (5 bases). This CDR3 is built from 15 residues. Trimming left V 2 bases short and J 5 bases short, with 16 bases between. Germline assignment: CDR1 DFQATT and CDR2 SNEGSKA (reference sequence). CDR3 sequence: CSARILAGPHNEQFF. CDR3 coding DNA: TGCAGTGCTAGAATTCTGGCAGGGCCTCACAATGAGCAGTTCTTC.

This sequence joins TRBV7-8 and TRBJ1-1; 10 bases match TRBD1. V shed 0 bases, J shed 1 base, and the junction held 14 bases outside the gene matches. The CDR3 spans 20 residues. From germline, CDR1 is SGHVS and CDR2 FQNEAQ. The CDR3 region is CASSLAPGQGSHSANTEAFF. CDR3 nucleotide sequence: TGTGCCAGCAGCTTAGCCCCGGGACAGGGGTCCCACTCTGCGAACACTGAAGCTTTCTTT.

The gene calls are TRBV7-2 and TRBJ2-5, with 11 bases that match TRBD2. Germline CDR1 SGHTA, CDR2 FQGNSA. This CDR3 is 15 amino acids long. With V trimmed by 3 bases and J by 7 bases, 7 bases remained unmatched. Here the CDR3 DNA reads TGTGCCAGCAGCTTGTATAGCGGGGGGGCGGCGACCCAGTACTTC. It encodes CASSLYSGGAATQYF.

This chain joins TRBV4-2 and TRBJ1-2; D uncertain. Germline CDR1 and CDR2: LGHNA and YNFKEQ. V lost 0 bases, J lost 8 bases, and 10 bases lay in between. This CDR3 comprises 13 residues. In DNA form, the CDR3 reads TGTGCCAGCAGCCAAGATGGTGGAGGGGGCTACACCTTC. It encodes CASSQDGGGGYTF.

This clonotype was detected only a few times. The J gene is TRBJ2-6, the V gene TRBV7-9; D not resolved. This CDR3 contains 13 residues. Per the germline V gene, CDR1 is SEHNR and CDR2 is FQNEAQ (reference sequence). Trimming cost V 11 bases and J 0 bases, with 8 bases left between them. CDR3 residues: CAASSSGANVLTF. The CDR3, as DNA: TGTGCCGCGTCCTCCTCTGGGGCCAACGTCCTGACTTTC.

The CDR3 loop reads CASSSYLGEQFF. Here the CDR3 DNA reads TGTGCCAGCAGCTCGTATCTGGGGGAGCAGTTCTTC. V gene TRBV7-2 combines with J gene TRBJ2-1; D unclear. This CDR3 is 12 amino acids long. Germline CDR1 and CDR2: SGHTA and FQGNSA. V lost 4 bases, J lost 10 bases, and 11 bases lay in between.

The V call is TRBV4-3, the J call TRBJ2-6, with TRBD1 identical over 7 bases. Unmatched junction bases numbered 11, after V lost 4 bases and J lost 2 bases. The CDR3 runs 18 residues. Per the germline V gene, CDR1 is LGHNA and CDR2 is YSLEER. The CDR3 DNA reads TGCGCCAGCAGCCGGAGGACAGGTGATGTAACTGGGGCCAACGTCCTGACTTTC. Its protein is CASSRRTGDVTGANVLTF.

This clonotype was detected once. The genes are TRBV29-1 and TRBJ2-1; tentatively, D is TRBD2 (6 bases). The germline CDR1 and CDR2 sequences are SQVTM and ANQGSEA. The CDR3 sequence is 13 residues long. Trimming pared 4 bases from V and 7 bases from J, leaving 14 bases between. The CDR3 DNA reads as TGCAGCGTTGCTTCCCCTAGCGATAATGAGCAGTTCTTC. Its translation: CSVASPSDNEQFF.

This sequence joins TRBV7-9 and TRBJ1-2; D uncertain. Trimming took 4 bases from V and 6 from J, leaving 18 bases between them. Germline V gene lookup returns CDR1 SEHNR and CDR2 FQNEAQ (reference sequence). The CDR3 has 15 amino acids. CDR3 region: CASSWVREALNGYTF. CDR3 DNA: TGTGCCAGCAGCTGGGTCCGGGAGGCTCTAAATGGCTACACCTTC.